This T cell receptor beta chain is drawn from a study of monozygotic twins with inflammatory bowel disease. Investigators extracted total RNA from whole blood and did not sort T cells. Regarding the study as a whole: Support for a single strong signal or clonotype associated with IBD was absent. Clonotypes shared with others were fewer in IBD patients than in healthy twins, especially with disease activity.

Germline CDR1 reads DFQATT; CDR2 reads SNEGSKA (reference sequence). This CDR3 has 13 amino acids. As to this clonotype: The target antigen is unknown.

TCRdb re-called the 5' RACE reads and catalogs CDR3 proteins one per entry, DNA excluded. The sample table includes approximately 380,000 distinct CDR3 sequences. This chain joins TRBV20-1 and TRBJ1-6; no DNA is available, so the TRBD1 call from TCRdb remains unchecked. The material sequenced was blood. This TCR was recovered from a human donor with ulcerative colitis or Crohn's disease, or a healthy co-twin of an affected twin (not recorded which). The CDR3 sequence is CSAVRWGNSPLHF.